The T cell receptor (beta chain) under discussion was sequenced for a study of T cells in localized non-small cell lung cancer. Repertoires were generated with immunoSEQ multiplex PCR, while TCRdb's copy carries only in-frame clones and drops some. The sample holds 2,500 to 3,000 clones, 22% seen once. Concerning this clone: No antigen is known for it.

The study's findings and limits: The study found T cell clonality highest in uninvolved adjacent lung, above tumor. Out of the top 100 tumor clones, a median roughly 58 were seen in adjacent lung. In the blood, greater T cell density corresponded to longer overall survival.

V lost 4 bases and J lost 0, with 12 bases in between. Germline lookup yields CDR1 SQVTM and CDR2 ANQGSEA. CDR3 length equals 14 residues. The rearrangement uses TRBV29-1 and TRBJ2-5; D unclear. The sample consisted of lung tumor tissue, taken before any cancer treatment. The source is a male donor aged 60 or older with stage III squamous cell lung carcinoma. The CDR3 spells CSVVGMADQETQYF. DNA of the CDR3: TGCAGCGTTGTTGGAATGGCAGACCAAGAGACCCAGTACTTC.